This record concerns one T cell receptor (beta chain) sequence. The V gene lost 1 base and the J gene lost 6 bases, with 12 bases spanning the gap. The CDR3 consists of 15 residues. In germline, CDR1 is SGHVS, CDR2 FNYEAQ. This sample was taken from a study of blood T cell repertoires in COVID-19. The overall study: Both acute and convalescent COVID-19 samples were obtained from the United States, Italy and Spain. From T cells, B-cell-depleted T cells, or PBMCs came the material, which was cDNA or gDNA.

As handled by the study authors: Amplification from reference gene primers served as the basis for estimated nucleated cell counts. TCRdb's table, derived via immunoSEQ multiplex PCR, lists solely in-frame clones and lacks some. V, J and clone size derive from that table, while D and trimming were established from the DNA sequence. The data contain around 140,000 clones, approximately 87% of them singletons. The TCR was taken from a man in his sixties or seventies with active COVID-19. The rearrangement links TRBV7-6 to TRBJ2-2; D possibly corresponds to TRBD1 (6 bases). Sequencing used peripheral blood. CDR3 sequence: CASSLGGAGAGELFF. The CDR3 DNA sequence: TGTGCCAGCAGCTTAGGTGGGGCAGGGGCCGGGGAGCTGTTTTTT.